The 12 T cell receptor beta chains given below trace back to one sample, sequenced in a study of blood T cell repertoires in COVID-19. The repertoire was sequenced with immunoSEQ multiplex PCR; TCRdb's copy has only in-frame clones and lacks some. The profile shows roughly 91,000 clones, 65% to 80% of them singletons. Sample: peripheral blood. The origin of the receptors is a man aged 65 to 79 with acute or convalescent COVID-19.

This chain joins TRBV18 and TRBJ1-2; 12 nucleotides agree with TRBD1. Germline CDR1 is KGHSH and CDR2 is LQKENI. There are 16 residues in the CDR3. The V gene end was trimmed by 1 base and the J gene end by 4 bases; junction bases not matched to a gene: 4. The CDR3 protein is CASSPQGQGASYGYTF. The DNA of the CDR3 is TGTGCCAGCTCACCACAGGGACAGGGGGCCTCCTATGGCTACACCTTC. Using reference TRBV18 and TRBJ1-2 for the parts outside the CDR3, the full variable domain is NAGVMQNPRHLVRRRGQEARLRCSPMKGHSHVYWYRQLPEEGLKFMVYLQKENIIDESGMPKERFSAEFPKEGPSILRIQQVVRGDSAAYFCASSPQGQGASYGYTFGSGTRLTVV.

This clone was detected only a few times. The V gene is TRBV18, the J gene TRBJ2-7; tentatively, D is TRBD2 (6 bases). Germline CDR1 is KGHSH and CDR2 is LQKENI. The CDR3 loop spans 17 amino acids. V shed 1 base and J shed 2 bases, with 18 bases lying between them. The CDR3, as DNA: TGTGCCAGCTCACCACTTGGAGGGATAGGACCTACCTACGAGCAGTACTTC. This translates into CASSPLGGIGPTYEQYF.

The V call is TRBV4-1, the J call TRBJ1-5, with D uncertain. CDR1 is MGHRA and CDR2 is YSYEKL in the germline V gene. The CDR3 covers 13 residues. The germline V and J ends were trimmed by 0 bases and 5 bases, with 5 bases remaining between them. The CDR3 coding sequence is TGCGCCAGCAGCCAAGATCGGTATCAGCCCCAGCATTTT. Protein product: CASSQDRYQPQHF.

The chain couples TRBV9 to TRBJ1-1; weak D call: TRBD1 (6 bases). The CDR3 runs to 14 residues. From germline, CDR1 is SGDLS and CDR2 YYNGEE. The V end was cut by 6 bases, the J end by 0 bases, with 12 bases between. The CDR3 DNA sequence: TGTGCCAGCACCCAGGACAGATTGAACACTGAAGCTTTCTTT. Amino acids: CASTQDRLNTEAFF. Full variable domain (rest looked up from reference TRBV9 and TRBJ1-1): DSGVTQTPKHLITATGQRVTLRCSPRSGDLSVYWYQQSLDQGLQFLIQYYNGEERAKGNILERFSAQQFPDLHSELNLSSLELGDSALYFCASTQDRLNTEAFFGQGTRLTVV.

The chain uses TRBV7-8 and TRBJ1-6, with 9 bases fitting TRBD1. Germline trimming cut 0 bases from V and 6 bases from J; bases unmatched to any gene: 3. The CDR3 loop spans 16 amino acids. Germline CDR1 is SGHVS and CDR2 is FQNEAQ. CDR3 sequence (DNA): TGTGCCAGCAGCTTAGCATGGGACAGGGCTAATTCACCCCTCCACTTT. Protein product: CASSLAWDRANSPLHF.

The chain links TRBV5-6 to TRBJ1-5; maybe TRBD1 (6 bases). In germline, CDR1 is SGHDT, CDR2 YYEEEE. The CDR3 contains 14 residues. V shed 2 bases and J shed 7 bases, with 13 bases lying between them. The CDR3: CASSFNRETQPQHF. The CDR3 DNA follows: TGTGCCAGCAGCTTTAACAGGGAAACCCAGCCCCAGCATTTT.

This clone occurred once. CDR3: CASSVVTGSSYNEQFF. CDR3 nucleotide sequence: TGTGCCAGCAGCGTAGTAACGGGGAGCTCCTACAATGAGCAGTTCTTC. The rearrangement joins TRBV9 to TRBJ2-1, with a weak D call TRBD2 (5 bases). CDR3 length: 16 amino acids. Trimming left V 0 bases short and J 0 bases short, with 10 bases between. Germline V gives CDR1 SGDLS, CDR2 YYNGEE. Variable domain in full (rest from reference TRBV9 and TRBJ2-1): DSGVTQTPKHLITATGQRVTLRCSPRSGDLSVYWYQQSLDQGLQFLIQYYNGEERAKGNILERFSAQQFPDLHSELNLSSLELGDSALYFCASSVVTGSSYNEQFFGPGTRLTVL.

The chain has TRBV18 and TRBJ2-5, with TRBD1 matching over 11 bases. This CDR3 is built from 15 residues. CDR1 is KGHSH, CDR2 LQKENI, per germline. The V and J ends lost 6 bases and 1 base, in that order; junction bases with no gene match: 4. CDR3 sequence reads: CASSPGQGGQETQYF. In nucleotides, the CDR3 is TGTGCCAGCTCGCCGGGACAGGGGGGCCAAGAGACCCAGTACTTC.

The rearrangement links TRBV28 to TRBJ1-1; D may be TRBD1 (6 bases). The V and J ends lost 1 base and 8 bases respectively, with 8 bases between them. The germline V gene has CDR1 MDHEN and CDR2 SYDVKM. The CDR3 contains 12 residues. The chain's CDR3 is CASSLYRDEAFF. In DNA, the CDR3 is TGTGCCAGCAGTTTATACAGGGACGAAGCTTTCTTT.

The chain employs TRBV6-6 and TRBJ2-7; a possible D gene is TRBD2 (5 bases). V lost 6 bases, J lost 3 bases, and 12 bases lay in between. The CDR3 contains 13 residues. CDR1 MNHNY and CDR2 SVGAGI come from the germline V gene (reference sequence). In DNA form, the CDR3 reads TGTGCCAGCAGCCTGACCGGGAACTACGAGCAGTACGTC. This gives the protein CASSLTGNYEQYV.

The rearrangement uses TRBV3-1 (or the pseudogene TRBV3-2) and TRBJ2-5, with 12 bases matching TRBD2. Germline CDR1 reads LGHDT; CDR2 reads YNNKEL (reference sequence). The J segment lost 5 bases and the V segment lost 4 bases, leaving 2 bases of the junction unmatched. The CDR3 runs to 14 residues. The CDR3 nucleotides are TGTGCCAGCAGCCCTAGCGGGGGGGCGGAGACCCAGTACTTC. Translated: CASSPSGGAETQYF.

The chain carries TRBV11-2 and TRBJ1-1, with 7 bases identical to TRBD1. This CDR3 is 15 amino acids long. Per germline, CDR1 SGHAT and CDR2 FQNNGV. V lost 6 bases and J lost 1; bases outside the gene matches: 8. In nucleotides, the CDR3 is TGTGCCAGCAGTTATAGCGGGACAGCGAACACTGAAGCTTTCTTT. Protein: CASSYSGTANTEAFF.